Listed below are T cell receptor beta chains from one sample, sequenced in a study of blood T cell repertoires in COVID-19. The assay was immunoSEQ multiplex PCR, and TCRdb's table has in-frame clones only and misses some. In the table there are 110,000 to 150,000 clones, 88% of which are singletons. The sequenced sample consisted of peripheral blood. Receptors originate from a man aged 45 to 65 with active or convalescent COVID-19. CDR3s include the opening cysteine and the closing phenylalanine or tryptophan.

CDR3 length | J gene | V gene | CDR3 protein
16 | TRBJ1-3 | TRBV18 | CASSPQGIRTGNTIYF
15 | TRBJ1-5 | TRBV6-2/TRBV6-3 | CASSWGQGIYQPQHF
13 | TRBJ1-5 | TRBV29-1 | CSVGGDGYGAQHF
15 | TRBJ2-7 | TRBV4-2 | CASSQGTISPFEQYF
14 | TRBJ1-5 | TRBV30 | CAWSADRIGQPQHF
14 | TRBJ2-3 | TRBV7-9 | CASSLGGRTDTQYF
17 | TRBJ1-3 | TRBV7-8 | CASSSYGQGGSGNTIYF
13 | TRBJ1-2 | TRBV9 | CASSVDRGRGYTF
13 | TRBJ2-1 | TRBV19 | CASRVDRHNEQFF
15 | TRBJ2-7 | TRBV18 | CASSRPGTSSYEQYF
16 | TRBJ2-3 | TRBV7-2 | CASSSQAGGGTDTQYF
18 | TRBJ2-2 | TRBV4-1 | CASSQGTSGRADTGELFF
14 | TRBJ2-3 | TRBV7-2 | CASSFSGITDTQYF
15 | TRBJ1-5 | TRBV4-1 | CTSSQVIYSNQPQHF
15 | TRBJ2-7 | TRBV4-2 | CASSQEYGVSYEQYF
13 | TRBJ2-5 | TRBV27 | CASRGGVRETQYF
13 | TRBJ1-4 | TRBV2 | CATAGTPGQKLFF
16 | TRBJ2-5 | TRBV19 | CASSSETGAFQETQYF
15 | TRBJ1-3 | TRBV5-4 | CASSLRAGGENTIYF
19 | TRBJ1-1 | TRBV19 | CASSIDRRYRGRGNTEAFF
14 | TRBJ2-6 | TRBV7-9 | CASSLAAGANVLTF
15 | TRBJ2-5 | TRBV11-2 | CASSLAGTAQETQYF
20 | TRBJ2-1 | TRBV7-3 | CASSPGTSGRASVLDNEQFF
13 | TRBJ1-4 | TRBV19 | CASKGQAGEKLFF
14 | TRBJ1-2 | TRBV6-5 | CASTDGTGRNGYTF
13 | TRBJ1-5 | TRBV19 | CASNARGNQPQHF
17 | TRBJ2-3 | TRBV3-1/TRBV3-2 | CASSQDQGLAATDTQYF
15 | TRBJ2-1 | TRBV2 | CASSVSGGVGNEQFF
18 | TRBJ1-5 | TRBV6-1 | CASSDRTGAAYSNQPQHF
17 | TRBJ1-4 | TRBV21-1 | CASTPDRGWLTNEKLFF